This T cell receptor (beta chain) came from a study of blood T cell repertoires in COVID-19. Study context: Spain, Italy and the United States supplied samples that represented acute and convalescent COVID-19. In each case, the material was cDNA or gDNA derived from T cells, B-cell-depleted T cells, or PBMCs.

Germline trimming cut 7 bases from V and 5 bases from J; bases unmatched to any gene: 7. The CDR3 length is 13 residues. Germline values: CDR1 LNHDA, CDR2 SQIVND (reference sequence). In the source study's methods: From reference gene primer amplification, estimates of nucleated cell counts were derived. The data were produced by immunoSEQ multiplex PCR, yet TCRdb's version contains in-frame clones alone and is incomplete. V, J and clone size are taken as reported in that table, and D and trimming were inferred from the DNA itself. There are 240,000 or so clones in the sample; about 90% occur only once, and approximately 6.2% lies in the top ten.

This chain uses TRBV19 with TRBJ2-5, with 7 bases identical to TRBD1. Sequenced material: peripheral blood. The TCR was taken from a man aged 55 to 70 with acute or convalescent COVID-19. CDR3 DNA sequence: TGTGCCAGTAATGACAGGGTTACGGAGACCCAGTACTTC. Translating gives CASNDRVTETQYF.